This entry concerns a single T cell receptor (beta chain). These data originate in a study of technical replicates of blood from several donors. TCRdb's copy holds only in-frame clones and misses some; the assay was immunoSEQ multiplex PCR. The table lists more than 90,000 clones, 95% of them singletons. Germline lookup yields CDR1 SGHKS and CDR2 YYEKEE (reference sequence). Trimming at V came to 2 bases and at J to 7 bases, leaving 17 bases not matched to a gene. The CDR3 is made up of 17 amino acids. This chain connects TRBV5-5 to TRBJ1-1; 7 bases line up with TRBD1. The receptor was isolated from a human donor in good health. The sample was T cells isolated from PBMCs. Here the CDR3 DNA reads TGTGCCAGCAGCTTAAGACAGGGAGTGGGGTTGGTGAATGAAGCTTTCTTT. This codes for CASSLRQGVGLVNEAFF.